A selection of T cell receptor beta chains follows, all from one sample in a study of shared T cell receptors in the human thymus. Sequenced by immunoSEQ multiplex PCR; TCRdb stores in-frame clones only, minus some. Of 600,000 to 900,000 clones listed, 70% to 90% are singletons. The sample was also reused in another study, on human thymus T cells.

Sequences were obtained from thymocytes. The receptors derive from a girl under two years old with a congenital heart defect. The CDR3 runs from the conserved cysteine through the conserved F or W. The D gene is left open where the match is weak. Size is omitted from some rows. Given values are once, few, many or a class for expanded clones.

clone size	V gene	D gene	J gene	CDR3 DNA	CDR3 protein
few	TRBV25-1	NA	TRBJ1-2	TGTGCCAGCAGTGAGACTGACAGCTCATATGGCTACACCTTC	CASSETDSSYGYTF
NA	TRBV14	TRBD1	TRBJ1-1	TGTGCCAGCAGCCACCCGGACAGGATGGGCACTGAAGCTTTCTTT	CASSHPDRMGTEAFF
NA	TRBV7-9	TRBD2	TRBJ2-1	TGTGCCAGCAGCTTAGGTAGCGGGGGTTACAATGAGCAGTTCTTC	CASSLGSGGYNEQFF
NA	TRBV5-6	NA	TRBJ2-5	TGTGCCAGCAGCTTTTACGGAGCCCTCCTGCACCAAGAGACCCAGTACTTC	CASSFYGALLHQETQYF
NA	TRBV2	NA	TRBJ1-1	TGTGCCAGCAGTGGAGTGAGACAGGCTAAAGAGGCTTTCTTT	CASSGVRQAKEAFF
NA	TRBV19	NA	TRBJ1-1	TGTGCCAGTAGCGACCCCCCAGGAAAGAGAACTGAAGCTTTCTTT	CASSDPPGKRTEAFF
NA	TRBV7-2	TRBD2	TRBJ2-5	TGTGCCAGCACTTCCGGGACTAGCAGCCCGAGAGAAAAAGAGACCCAGTACTTC	CASTSGTSSPREKETQYF
NA	TRBV18	NA	TRBJ2-2	TGTGCCAGCTCACTGAACCGGGTCACCCCTGCCCCCGGGGAGCTGTTTTTT	CASSLNRVTPAPGELFF
NA	TRBV5-1	TRBD2	TRBJ2-1	TGCGCCAGCAGCTTCAAAGACGGGGGGGCCAGAAACGATGAGCAGTTCTTC	CASSFKDGGARNDEQFF
NA	TRBV27	TRBD1	TRBJ2-2	TGTGCCAGCAGCCGTTTACTCGGACAGGGAGTGACCGGGGAGCTGTTTTTT	CASSRLLGQGVTGELFF
NA	TRBV10-3	NA	TRBJ2-7	TGTGCCACCCACTACGGGGGAACATACTACGAGCAGTACTTC	CATHYGGTYYEQYF
NA	TRBV28	TRBD1	TRBJ1-5	TGTGCCAGCAGTTTCCACTTTTACAGGGGGGGGACTAGCAATCAGCCCCAGCATTTT	CASSFHFYRGGTSNQPQHF
NA	TRBV27	TRBD1	TRBJ1-2	TGTGCCAGCAGTTATGCAGGGGGCGCTAACTATGGCTACACCTTC	CASSYAGGANYGYTF
NA	TRBV7-9	NA	TRBJ2-1	TGTGCCAGCAGTCTGAGAGTAGGGGGGGAGTCCTACAATGAGCAGTTCTTC	CASSLRVGGESYNEQFF
NA	TRBV20-1	NA	TRBJ2-1	TGCAGGAAACGGGACATCTGGGAGCAGTTCTTC	CRKRDIWEQFF
NA	TRBV5-1	NA	TRBJ2-3	TGCGCCAGCAGCTTGGCGGGTCGTAGCGCCCCGGATACGCAGTATTTT	CASSLAGRSAPDTQYF
NA	TRBV5-1	TRBD1	TRBJ1-2	TGCGCCAGCAGCTTGGAACAGGGGGCCGGGAACTATGGCTACACCTTC	CASSLEQGAGNYGYTF
few	TRBV30	TRBD1	TRBJ1-4	TGTGCCTGGGGACCGGGACAGGGTTTTGAAAAACTGTTTTTT	CAWGPGQGFEKLFF
NA	TRBV6-1	TRBD1	TRBJ2-7	TGTGCCAGCAGTGAGGAGGACAGGGTCTACGAGCAGTACTTC	CASSEEDRVYEQYF
NA	TRBV5-6	NA	TRBJ1-1	TGTGCCAGCAGCTTAACCGGGACGGGGGAAAAGAACACTGAAGCTTTCTTT	CASSLTGTGEKNTEAFF
NA	TRBV9	NA	TRBJ1-4	TGTGCCAGCAGCGTTTTAGGTAGCTTTAATGAAAAACTGTTTTTT	CASSVLGSFNEKLFF
NA	TRBV27	TRBD2	TRBJ2-1	TGTGCCAGCCGTCCTCTAGCGGGGGCATCCTACAATGAGCAGTTCTTC	CASRPLAGASYNEQFF
NA	TRBV11-3	NA	TRBJ1-1	TGTGCCAGCAGCTTAACAGGGTCTGAAGCTTTCTTT	CASSLTGSEAFF
NA	TRBV14	NA	TRBJ2-1	TGTGCCAGCAGCCACGTGCACACTATCAGCTCCTACAATGAGCAGTTCTTC	CASSHVHTISSYNEQFF
NA	TRBV2	TRBD2	TRBJ2-1	TGTGCCAGCAGTGGGACTAGCGGGGGGAGGAGGAATGAGCAGTTCTTC	CASSGTSGGRRNEQFF
NA	TRBV12-5	NA	TRBJ1-2	TGTGCTAGTGGAAGTGACAGCAACTATGGCTACACCTTC	CASGSDSNYGYTF
NA	TRBV5-1	NA	TRBJ1-6	TGCGCCAGCAGCTTGGATCGGCACAGCTATAATTCACCCCTCCACTTT	CASSLDRHSYNSPLHF
NA	TRBV28	NA	TRBJ1-5	TGTGCCAGCAGTCCTGACAGGCACGTATATAGCAATCAGCCCCAGCATTTT	CASSPDRHVYSNQPQHF
NA	TRBV6-6	NA	TRBJ1-5	TGTGCCAGCAGTTCCCAACGTCGGGGGGGCAATCAGCCCCAGCATTTT	CASSSQRRGGNQPQHF
NA	TRBV7-2	NA	TRBJ1-2	TGTGCCAGCAGCTTAGTTCGCGGACAGAAGTATGGCTACACCTTC	CASSLVRGQKYGYTF